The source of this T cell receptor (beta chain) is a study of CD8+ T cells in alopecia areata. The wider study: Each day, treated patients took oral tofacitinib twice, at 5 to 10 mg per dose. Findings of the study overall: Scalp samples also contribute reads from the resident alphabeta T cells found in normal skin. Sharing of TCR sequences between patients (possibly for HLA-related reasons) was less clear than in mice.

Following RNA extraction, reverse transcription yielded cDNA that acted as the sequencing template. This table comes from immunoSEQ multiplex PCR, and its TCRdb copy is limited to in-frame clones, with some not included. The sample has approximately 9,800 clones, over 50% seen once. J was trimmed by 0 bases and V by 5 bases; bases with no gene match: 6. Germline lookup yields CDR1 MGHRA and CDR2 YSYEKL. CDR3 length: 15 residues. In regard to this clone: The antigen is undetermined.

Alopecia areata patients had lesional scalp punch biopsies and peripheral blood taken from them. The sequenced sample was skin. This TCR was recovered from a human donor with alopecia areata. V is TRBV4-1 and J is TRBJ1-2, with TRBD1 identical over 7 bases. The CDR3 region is CASSFRDSPNYGYTF. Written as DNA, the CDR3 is TGCGCCAGCAGCTTCCGGGACAGCCCTAACTATGGCTACACCTTC.